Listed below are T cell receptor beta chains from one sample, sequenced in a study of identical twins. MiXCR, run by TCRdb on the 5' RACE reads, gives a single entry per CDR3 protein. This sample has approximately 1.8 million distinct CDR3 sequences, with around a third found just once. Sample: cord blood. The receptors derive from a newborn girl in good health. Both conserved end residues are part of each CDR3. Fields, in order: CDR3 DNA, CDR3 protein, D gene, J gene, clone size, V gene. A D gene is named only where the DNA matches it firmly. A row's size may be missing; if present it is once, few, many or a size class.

TGCGCCAGCAGCTTGGAGTTCTACGGAGATACGCAGTATTTT CASSLEFYGDTQYF NA TRBJ2-3 NA TRBV5-1
TGTGCCAGCAGCTATAGGACCGGGCGGGGGAACACCATATATTTT CASSYRTGRGNTIYF NA TRBJ1-3 NA TRBV5-8
TGCAGTGCTCTTGACAGGGCGTCCTACGAGCAGTACTTC CSALDRASYEQYF TRBD1 TRBJ2-7 few TRBV20-1
TGTGCCAGTAGTAGGGCCCACAGGGGTTTAAACGACGAGCAGTACTTC CASSRAHRGLNDEQYF TRBD1 TRBJ2-7 NA TRBV19
TGTGCCAGCAGACACGGTTCCTACGAGCAGTACTTC CASRHGSYEQYF NA TRBJ2-7 NA TRBV27
TGTGCCAGCAGTCCTAGGGGGGGACGGCCCCAGCATTTT CASSPRGGRPQHF NA TRBJ1-5 few TRBV7-2
TGTGCCAGCAGTGGGGGCCCAACTAATGAAAAACTGTTTTTT CASSGGPTNEKLFF NA TRBJ1-4 NA TRBV6-1
TGTGCCAGCAGCGTGGCCGGGACCGCCAACACAGATACGCAGTATTTT CASSVAGTANTDTQYF NA TRBJ2-3 NA TRBV9
TGCGCCAGCAGCTTGAATTTTGGGGGTGGCAATGAGCAGTTCTTC CASSLNFGGGNEQFF NA TRBJ2-1 few TRBV5-1
TGTGCCTGGAGGGTTGGAAACACCATATATTTT CAWRVGNTIYF NA TRBJ1-3 NA TRBV30
TGTGCCAGCAGTATAGGCAGGGGCACTGAAGCTTTCTTT CASSIGRGTEAFF NA TRBJ1-1 few TRBV2
TGTGCCAGCAGCTTTTTCCCCCGGATGGGTAATGAAAAACTGTTTTTT CASSFFPRMGNEKLFF NA TRBJ1-4 NA TRBV7-9
TGTGCCAGCAGACCCAACAGGGGAAACACTGAAGCTTTCTTT CASRPNRGNTEAFF TRBD1 TRBJ1-1 few TRBV7-6
TGTGCCAGCAGCTACGACGGACTACCCTACGAGCAGTACTTC CASSYDGLPYEQYF NA TRBJ2-7 NA TRBV3-1
TGTGCCAGCAGTGTAGCGGGACTGCACCCCGATGAGCAGTTCTTC CASSVAGLHPDEQFF TRBD2 TRBJ2-1 NA TRBV25-1
TGTGCCAGCAGCTTAGTGAGCCCGAACACTGAAGCTTTCTTT CASSLVSPNTEAFF NA TRBJ1-1 few TRBV7-2
TGCGCCAGCAGCTTGGGGACTAGCGGGGAAGATACGCAGTATTTT CASSLGTSGEDTQYF TRBD2 TRBJ2-3 NA TRBV5-1
TGTGCCAGCAGCCAAGAAGAATCCGGGACAGGGGGCCAGCCCCAGCATTTT CASSQEESGTGGQPQHF TRBD1 TRBJ1-5 few TRBV4-2
TGTGCCAGCAGCCTTTTTGAAGGGCCACAGTTCTTC CASSLFEGPQFF NA TRBJ2-1 NA TRBV6-5
TGTGCCAGCAGCCGCCTTAATTTTGGTAACTATGGCTACACCTTC CASSRLNFGNYGYTF NA TRBJ1-2 few TRBV5-6
TGTGCCGCCCGGAGGAACACCGGGGAGCTGTTTTTT CAARRNTGELFF NA TRBJ2-2 NA TRBV10-3
TGCGCCAGCAGCTTGGTTCCAGGGAGTTATGGCTACACCTTC CASSLVPGSYGYTF NA TRBJ1-2 many TRBV5-1
TGTGCCAGCAGTTTCCTCGGGACAGGGTTCAACGAGCAGTACTTC CASSFLGTGFNEQYF TRBD1 TRBJ2-7 NA TRBV27
TGTGCCAGCAGTATGACTAGCGGGAGAGTTTACGAGCAGTACTTC CASSMTSGRVYEQYF TRBD2 TRBJ2-7 once TRBV27
TGTGCCATCAGTGGGGCCGACAGGGCTATCACTGAAGCTTTCTTT CAISGADRAITEAFF TRBD1 TRBJ1-1 once TRBV10-3
TGTGCCAGCAGCAAAGATTGGCATCAGACCCGGTACTTC CASSKDWHQTRYF NA TRBJ2-5 NA TRBV21-1
TGCGCCAGCAGCCAAGATCTCCTGAGGGGGATTGGGAACGAGCAGTACTTC CASSQDLLRGIGNEQYF NA TRBJ2-7 NA TRBV4-1
TGCAGTGCTAGAACAGGGGCCTATAATTCACCCCTCCACTTT CSARTGAYNSPLHF TRBD1 TRBJ1-6 few TRBV20-1
TGTGCCAGCAGTTACGCGGAAAGGTATAGCAATCAGCCCCAGCATTTT CASSYAERYSNQPQHF NA TRBJ1-5 NA TRBV6-2/TRBV6-3
TGTGCCAGCAGTTTCGGTGGAGCTAATGAAAAACTGTTTTTT CASSFGGANEKLFF NA TRBJ1-4 NA TRBV12-3/TRBV12-4